A selection of T cell receptor beta chains follows, all from one sample in a study of CD8 T cells in ankylosing spondylitis. TCRdb reprocessed the 5' RACE reads with MiXCR, giving one entry per CDR3 protein. The sample contains over 600,000 distinct CDR3 sequences, around 20% of which appear only once. Sequenced input: blood, either unsorted or a sorted T cell fraction (not recorded which). The receptors shown here come from a male donor with ankylosing spondylitis. The CDR3 runs from the conserved cysteine through the conserved F or W. The D gene is left open where the match is weak. Not every row has a clone size; where given, it reads once, few, many or a size class.

abundance	len	v_gene	d_gene	j_gene	CDR3nt	CDR3aa
-	18	TRBV5-1	TRBD1	TRBJ1-3	TGCGCCAGCAGCTTGTTTCCTGGCCAGGGGGACTCTGGAAACACCATATATTTT	CASSLFPGQGDSGNTIYF
-	18	TRBV4-3	TRBD2	TRBJ2-2	TGCGCCAGCAGCCAAGAAGCGCCGGGACTAGCGTTCACCGGGGAGCTGTTTTTT	CASSQEAPGLAFTGELFF
-	17	TRBV15	TRBD1	TRBJ2-2	TGTGCCACCAGCAGAGACCTGACAGGGCCCAACACCGGGGAGCTGTTTTTT	CATSRDLTGPNTGELFF
-	15	TRBV10-2	TRBD1	TRBJ2-1	TGCGCCAGCAGACCCTCGGGACAGATATACAATGAGCAGTTCTTC	CASRPSGQIYNEQFF
-	14	TRBV18	TRBD2	TRBJ2-7	TGTGCCAGCTCGCCCCTGGCGGGAGGGGACGAGCAGTACTTC	CASSPLAGGDEQYF
-	14	TRBV5-1	TRBD1	TRBJ2-2	TGCGCCAGCAGCACGACAGGGGGCGTGGGGGAGCTGTTTTTT	CASSTTGGVGELFF
few	16	TRBV27	TRBD1	TRBJ2-7	TGTGCCAGCAGTTTTGGAAAGAGGACAGGGATTGACGAGCAGTACTTC	CASSFGKRTGIDEQYF
few	15	TRBV20-1	-	TRBJ2-3	TGCAGTGCTAGAGAACTCGCCCGCCCCTCGGATACGCAGTATTTT	CSARELARPSDTQYF
-	18	TRBV12-3/TRBV12-4	TRBD2	TRBJ2-7	TGTGCCATCAGGGGGGAAGGGGCTAGCGGGGGGGACTCCTACGAGCAGTACTTC	CAIRGEGASGGDSYEQYF
-	15	TRBV20-1	TRBD2	TRBJ2-3	TGCAGTGCTAGAGGGACTAGCGGGGGCACAGATACGCAGTATTTT	CSARGTSGGTDTQYF
many	14	TRBV12-3/TRBV12-4	TRBD2	TRBJ2-1	TGTGCCAGCAGTTTTTGGGATAGCGGGGGTGAGCAGTTCTTC	CASSFWDSGGEQFF
few	13	TRBV20-1	-	TRBJ1-2	TGCAGTGCTAGAGACCCCCACGAACGGGGCTACACCTTC	CSARDPHERGYTF
-	15	TRBV7-9	TRBD2	TRBJ2-1	TGTGCCAGCAGCTCGGATCCGGGACTAGCCTATGAGCAGTTCTTC	CASSSDPGLAYEQFF
-	13	TRBV4-1	-	TRBJ2-2	TGCGCCAGCAGCCATCAAGGGGCCGGGGAGCTGTTTTTT	CASSHQGAGELFF
few	13	TRBV12-3/TRBV12-4	TRBD2	TRBJ2-1	TGTGCCAGCGTTAAGCGGGAGGTGGGTGAGCAGTTCTTC	CASVKREVGEQFF
-	16	TRBV19	TRBD1	TRBJ2-1	TGTGCCAGTAGTATTTTCGCGGGACAGGGTTACAATGAGCAGTTCTTC	CASSIFAGQGYNEQFF
-	10	TRBV29-1	-	TRBJ1-2	TGCAGCGTTGAGTTGGATGGCTACACCTTC	CSVELDGYTF
few	16	TRBV5-1	-	TRBJ2-1	TGCGCCAGCTGCACGGGATTACCGAGCTCCTACAATGAGCAGTTCTTC	CASCTGLPSSYNEQFF
few	15	TRBV12-3/TRBV12-4	-	TRBJ2-1	TGTGCCAGCAGCCGAGCCCGTGCCTCCCCGGGTGAGCAGTTCTTC	CASSRARASPGEQFF
-	15	TRBV7-3	TRBD2	TRBJ2-5	TGTGCCAGCAGCCCCTCGGGAGGGCCTCGGGAGACCCAGTACTTC	CASSPSGGPRETQYF
-	13	TRBV5-1	TRBD1	TRBJ2-7	TGCGCCAGCAGCTCCGGGACAGGGCTCGAGCAGTACTTC	CASSSGTGLEQYF
-	14	TRBV20-1	TRBD2	TRBJ2-1	TGCAGTGCCATTCCCAGCGGGAGGGTCGATGAGCAGCTCTTC	CSAIPSGRVDEQLF
many	11	TRBV13	-	TRBJ2-1	TGTGCCAGCAGCGAAAGTAATGAGCAGTTCTTC	CASSESNEQFF
many	17	TRBV3-1	TRBD1	TRBJ2-7	TGTGCCAGCAGCCAAGAAGCCGGGACAGGGTACTCCTACGAGCAGTACTTC	CASSQEAGTGYSYEQYF
-	11	TRBV6-5	-	TRBJ2-5	TGTGCCAGCAGTACCGGAGAGACCCAGTACTTC	CASSTGETQYF
many	15	TRBV12-3/TRBV12-4	TRBD2	TRBJ2-3	TGTGCCAGCAGTTCTTCTAGCGGGGGCACAGATACGCAGTATTTT	CASSSSSGGTDTQYF
few	14	TRBV10-3	-	TRBJ2-4	TGTGCCATCAGTGAGTCCAACGCACCAGCCATTCAGTACTTC	CAISESNAPAIQYF
-	14	TRBV7-9	-	TRBJ1-2	TGTGCCAGCAGCTCCCCCTCAGAGTCCTATGGCTACACCTTC	CASSSPSESYGYTF
-	15	TRBV7-8	-	TRBJ1-5	TGTGCCAGCAGCCTAGAGGGTAGCGGCAATCAGCCCCAGCATTTT	CASSLEGSGNQPQHF
few	13	TRBV20-1	-	TRBJ1-1	TGCAGTGCTACTAGACAGGCGAACACTGAAGCTTTCTTT	CSATRQANTEAFF
-	14	TRBV3-1	-	TRBJ2-3	TGTGCCAGCAGCCAAGGGGGTCGGCAGGATACGCAGTATTTT	CASSQGGRQDTQYF
-	15	TRBV2	TRBD2	TRBJ2-1	TGTGCCAGCAGGGGGGGACTAGCGGGGGACAATGAGCAGTTCTTC	CASRGGLAGDNEQFF
-	15	TRBV11-2	-	TRBJ2-5	TGTGCCAGCAGCTTACGGCACGGACAGGAGGGGACCCAGTACTTC	CASSLRHGQEGTQYF
few	14	TRBV29-1	-	TRBJ2-7	TGCAGCGTTGTGATTCTGCAGAGCTCCTACGAGCAGTACTTC	CSVVILQSSYEQYF
few	15	TRBV2	TRBD2	TRBJ2-1	TGTGCCAGCAGCGCAACTAGCGGGACCTACAATGAGCAGTTCTTC	CASSATSGTYNEQFF
-	12	TRBV6-2/TRBV6-3	-	TRBJ1-5	TGTGCCAGCAGACCTGAGGGTCAGCCCCAGCATTTT	CASRPEGQPQHF
-	15	TRBV20-1	-	TRBJ1-5	TGCAGTGCTAGCTATGGGGGTTATAGCAATCAGCCCCAGCATTTT	CSASYGGYSNQPQHF
many	18	TRBV12-3/TRBV12-4	TRBD2	TRBJ2-3	TGTGCCAGCAGCCCTCCCTCGGGGCAAGGACTAGCGGGAGGGAGGCTGTATTTT	CASSPPSGQGLAGGRLYF
-	16	TRBV12-3/TRBV12-4	TRBD1	TRBJ1-4	TGTGCCAGCAGTGCCGGGACAGCTTCTTATTTTGAAAAACTGTTTTTT	CASSAGTASYFEKLFF
-	10	TRBV7-8	-	TRBJ2-2	TGTGCCAGCAACCCCGGGGAGCTGTTTTTT	CASNPGELFF
-	15	TRBV24-1	-	TRBJ2-5	TGTGCCACCAGCCGTACGGGATCCGCCTGGGAGACCCAGTACTTC	CATSRTGSAWETQYF
-	15	TRBV6-2/TRBV6-3	-	TRBJ1-5	TGTGCCAGCAGTTACCCCCCAGGGGAGGGCGAGCCCCAGCATTTT	CASSYPPGEGEPQHF
-	15	TRBV6-2/TRBV6-3	TRBD2	TRBJ2-7	TGTGCCAGCAGTTCCCCTTCGAGACTAGCTAACGAGCAGTACTTC	CASSSPSRLANEQYF
-	15	TRBV27	TRBD2	TRBJ2-1	TGTGCCAGCAGTGCTGGGCTAGCGGACTACAATGAGCAGTTCTTC	CASSAGLADYNEQFF
-	14	TRBV29-1	-	TRBJ1-1	TGCAGCGTAAAAGGGCAGGGTACAAACACTGAAGCTTTCTTT	CSVKGQGTNTEAFF
-	13	TRBV12-3/TRBV12-4	-	TRBJ1-1	TGTGCCAGCAGCAAACACCAGAACACTGAAGCTTTCTTT	CASSKHQNTEAFF
few	15	TRBV9	TRBD2	TRBJ2-3	TGTGCCAGCAGCGTAAGCGGGAGCGGGGGTGATACGCAGTATTTT	CASSVSGSGGDTQYF
-	12	TRBV12-5	-	TRBJ2-7	TGTGCTAGTGGCCTGACATATTACGAGCAGTACTTC	CASGLTYYEQYF
-	15	TRBV28	TRBD1	TRBJ2-7	TGTGCCAGCACCCCTGGACAGGACGTCTCCTGCGAGCAGTACTTC	CASTPGQDVSCEQYF
-	12	TRBV18	-	TRBJ2-3	TGTGCCAGCTCAAGACAAGAGGGAACGCAGTATTTT	CASSRQEGTQYF
-	15	TRBV20-1	TRBD1	TRBJ2-7	TGCAGTGCTAGAGTACAGGGGTCCTACTCCTACGAGCAGTACTTC	CSARVQGSYSYEQYF
once	13	TRBV6-1	-	TRBJ2-7	TGTGCCAGCAGTACGCGGACCAGCACCGAGCAGTACTTC	CASSTRTSTEQYF
few	12	TRBV27	-	TRBJ1-2	TGTGCCACCAAGACAGGATCCTCTGGCTACACCTTC	CATKTGSSGYTF